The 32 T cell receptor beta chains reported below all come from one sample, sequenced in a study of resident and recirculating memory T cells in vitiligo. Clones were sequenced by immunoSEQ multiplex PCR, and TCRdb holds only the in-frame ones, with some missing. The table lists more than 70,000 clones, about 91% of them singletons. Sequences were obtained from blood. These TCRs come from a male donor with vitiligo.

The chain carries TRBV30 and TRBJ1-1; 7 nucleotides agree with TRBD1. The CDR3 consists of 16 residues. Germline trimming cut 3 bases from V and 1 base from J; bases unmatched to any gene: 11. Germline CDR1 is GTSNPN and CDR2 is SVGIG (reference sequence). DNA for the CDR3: TGTGCCTGGAGGGACGTCCCGGGACAGCGGAACACTGAAGCTTTCTTT. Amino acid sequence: CAWRDVPGQRNTEAFF. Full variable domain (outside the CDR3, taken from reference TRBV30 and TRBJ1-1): SQTIHQWPATLVQPVGSPLSLECTVEGTSNPNLYWYRQAAGRGLQLLFYSVGIGQISSEVPQNLSASRPQDRQFILSSKKLLLSDSGFYLCAWRDVPGQRNTEAFFGQGTRLTVV.

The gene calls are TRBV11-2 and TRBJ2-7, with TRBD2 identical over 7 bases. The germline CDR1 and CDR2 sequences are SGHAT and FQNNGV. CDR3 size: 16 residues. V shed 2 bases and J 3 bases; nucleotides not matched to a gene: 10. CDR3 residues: CASSLSFGGRGYEQYF. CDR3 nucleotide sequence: TGTGCCAGCAGCTTATCGTTCGGCGGGAGAGGCTACGAGCAGTACTTC.

The CDR3 region is CAWIGGSSYNEQFF. CDR3 nucleotides: TGTGCCTGGATAGGCGGAAGCTCCTACAATGAGCAGTTCTTC. The V gene is TRBV30, the J gene TRBJ2-1; D call uncertain. The CDR3 is 14 residues long. Germline-derived CDR1 and CDR2 are GTSNPN and SVGIG (reference sequence). V was pared by 4 bases and J by 0 bases, with 10 bases between. The full variable domain, its missing parts supplied by reference TRBV30 and TRBJ2-1, is SQTIHQWPATLVQPVGSPLSLECTVEGTSNPNLYWYRQAAGRGLQLLFYSVGIGQISSEVPQNLSASRPQDRQFILSSKKLLLSDSGFYLCAWIGGSSYNEQFFGPGTRLTVL.

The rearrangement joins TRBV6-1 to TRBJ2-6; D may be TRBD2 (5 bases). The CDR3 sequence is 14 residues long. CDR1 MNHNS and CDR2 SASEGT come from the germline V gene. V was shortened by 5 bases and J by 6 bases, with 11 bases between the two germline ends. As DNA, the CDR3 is TGTGCCAGCAGTCAACTTCGGGAGGCCAACGTCCTGACTTTC. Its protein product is CASSQLREANVLTF.

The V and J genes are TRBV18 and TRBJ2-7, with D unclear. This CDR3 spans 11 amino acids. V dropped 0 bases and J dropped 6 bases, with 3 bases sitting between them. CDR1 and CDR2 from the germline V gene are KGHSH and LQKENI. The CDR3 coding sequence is TGTGCCAGCTCACCACCCGGCGAGCAGTACTTC. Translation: CASSPPGEQYF.

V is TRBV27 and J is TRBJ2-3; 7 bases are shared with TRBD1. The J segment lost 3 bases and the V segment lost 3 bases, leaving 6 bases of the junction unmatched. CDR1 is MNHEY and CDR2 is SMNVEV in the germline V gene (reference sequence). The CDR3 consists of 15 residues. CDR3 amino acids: CASSLQGVGTDTQYF. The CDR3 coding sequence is TGTGCCAGCAGTTTGCAGGGGGTGGGGACAGATACGCAGTATTTT.

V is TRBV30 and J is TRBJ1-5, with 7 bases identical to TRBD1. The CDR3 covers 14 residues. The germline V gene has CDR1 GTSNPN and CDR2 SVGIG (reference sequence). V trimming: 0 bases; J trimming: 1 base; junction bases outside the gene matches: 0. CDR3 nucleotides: TGTGCCTGGAGTGTAGGGGGCAGCAATCAGCCCCAGCATTTT. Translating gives CAWSVGGSNQPQHF.

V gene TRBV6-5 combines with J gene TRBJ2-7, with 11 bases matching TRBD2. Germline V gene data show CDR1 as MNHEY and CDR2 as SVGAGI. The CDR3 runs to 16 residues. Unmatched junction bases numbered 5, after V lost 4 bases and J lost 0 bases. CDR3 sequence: CASSFPGTSGSYEQYF. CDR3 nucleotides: TGTGCCAGCAGTTTCCCCGGGACTAGCGGCTCCTACGAGCAGTACTTC.

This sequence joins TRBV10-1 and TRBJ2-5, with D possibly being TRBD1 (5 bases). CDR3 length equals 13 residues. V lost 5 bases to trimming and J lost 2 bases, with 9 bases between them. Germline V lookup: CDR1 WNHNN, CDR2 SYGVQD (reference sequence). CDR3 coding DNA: TGCGCCAGCAGTCCCAGGGTGCAAGAGACCCAGTACTTC. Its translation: CASSPRVQETQYF.

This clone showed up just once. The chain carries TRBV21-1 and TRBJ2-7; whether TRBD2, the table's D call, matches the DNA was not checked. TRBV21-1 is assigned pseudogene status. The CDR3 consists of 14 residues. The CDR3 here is CASSTNRSGYEQYF. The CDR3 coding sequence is TGTGCCAGCAGCACCAATCGGTCCGGGTACGAGCAGTACTTC.

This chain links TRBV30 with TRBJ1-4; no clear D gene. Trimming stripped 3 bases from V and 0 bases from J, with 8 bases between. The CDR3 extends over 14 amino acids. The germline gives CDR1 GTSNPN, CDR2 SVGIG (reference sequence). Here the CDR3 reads CAWSYYPTNEKLFF. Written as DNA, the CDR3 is TGTGCCTGGAGCTACTACCCAACTAATGAAAAACTGTTTTTT.

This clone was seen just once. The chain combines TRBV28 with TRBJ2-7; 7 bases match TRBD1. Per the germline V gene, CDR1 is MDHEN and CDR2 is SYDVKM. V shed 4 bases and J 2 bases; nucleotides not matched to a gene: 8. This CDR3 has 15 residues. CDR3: CASSSGQRLAYEQYF. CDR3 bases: TGTGCCAGCAGTTCGGGACAGCGATTAGCCTACGAGCAGTACTTC.

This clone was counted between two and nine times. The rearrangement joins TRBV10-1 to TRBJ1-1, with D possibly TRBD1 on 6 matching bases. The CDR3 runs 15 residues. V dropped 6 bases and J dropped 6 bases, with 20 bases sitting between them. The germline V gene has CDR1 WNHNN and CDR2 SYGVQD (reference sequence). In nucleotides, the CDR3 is TGCGCCAGCAGGCCCCTCACCCACTACAGGGCTGAAGCTTTCTTT. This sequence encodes CASRPLTHYRAEAFF.

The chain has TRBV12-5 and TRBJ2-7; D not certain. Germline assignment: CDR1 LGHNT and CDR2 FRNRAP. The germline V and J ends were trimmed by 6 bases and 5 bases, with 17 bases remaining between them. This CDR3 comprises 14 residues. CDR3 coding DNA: TGTGCTAGTGGGACGGGTTTCGTTGAGCACGAGCAGTACTTC. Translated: CASGTGFVEHEQYF.

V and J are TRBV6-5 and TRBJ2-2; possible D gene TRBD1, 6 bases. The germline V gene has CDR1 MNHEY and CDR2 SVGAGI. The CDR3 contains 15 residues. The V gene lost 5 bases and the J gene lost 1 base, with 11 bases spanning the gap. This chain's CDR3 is CASSHTGRNTGELFF. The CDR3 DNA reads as TGTGCCAGCAGTCATACAGGGAGGAACACCGGGGAGCTGTTTTTT.

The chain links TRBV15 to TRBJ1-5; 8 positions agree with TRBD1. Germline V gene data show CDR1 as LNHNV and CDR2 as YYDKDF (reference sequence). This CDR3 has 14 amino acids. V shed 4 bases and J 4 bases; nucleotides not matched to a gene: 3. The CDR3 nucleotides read TGTGCCACCAGCATAGGACAGGGTAATCAGCCCCAGCATTTT. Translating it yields CATSIGQGNQPQHF.

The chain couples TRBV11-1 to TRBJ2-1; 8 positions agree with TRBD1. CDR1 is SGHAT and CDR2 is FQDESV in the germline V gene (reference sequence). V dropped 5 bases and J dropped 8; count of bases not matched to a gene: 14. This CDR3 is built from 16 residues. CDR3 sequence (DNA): TGTGCCAGCAGCCTCATTCCCAGGACAGGGCCGTATGAGCAGTTCTTC. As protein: CASSLIPRTGPYEQFF.

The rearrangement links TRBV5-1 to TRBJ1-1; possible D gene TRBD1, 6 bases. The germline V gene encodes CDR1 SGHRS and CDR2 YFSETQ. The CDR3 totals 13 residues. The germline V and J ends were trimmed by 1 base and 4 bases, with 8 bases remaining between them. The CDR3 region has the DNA TGCGCCAGCAGCTTGCAACAGGGCACTGAAGCTTTCTTT. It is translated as CASSLQQGTEAFF.

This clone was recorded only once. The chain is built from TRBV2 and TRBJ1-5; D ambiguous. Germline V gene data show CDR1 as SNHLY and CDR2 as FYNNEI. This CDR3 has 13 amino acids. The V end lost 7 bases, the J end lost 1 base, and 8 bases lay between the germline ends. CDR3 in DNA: TGTGCCAGCATGTTCGGGAGCAATCAGCCCCAGCATTTT. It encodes CASMFGSNQPQHF.

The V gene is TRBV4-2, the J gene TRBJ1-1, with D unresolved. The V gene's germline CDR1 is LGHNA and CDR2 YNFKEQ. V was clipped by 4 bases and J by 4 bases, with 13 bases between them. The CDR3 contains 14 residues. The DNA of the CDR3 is TGTGCCAGCAGCCCTATACAGCGGGGCACTGAAGCTTTCTTT. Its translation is CASSPIQRGTEAFF.

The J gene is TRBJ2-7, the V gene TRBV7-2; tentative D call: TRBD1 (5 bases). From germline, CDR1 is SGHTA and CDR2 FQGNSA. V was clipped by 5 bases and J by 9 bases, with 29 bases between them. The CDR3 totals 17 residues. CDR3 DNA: TGTGCCAGCAGCCGGAATCCCCCCTCGACAGCGCCCTCGACGCAGTACTTC. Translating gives CASSRNPPSTAPSTQYF.

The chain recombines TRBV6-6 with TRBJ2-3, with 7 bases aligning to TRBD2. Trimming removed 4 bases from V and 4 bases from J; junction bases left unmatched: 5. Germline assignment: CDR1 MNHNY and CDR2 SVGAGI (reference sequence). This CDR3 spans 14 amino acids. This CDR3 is CASSSGGRADTQYF. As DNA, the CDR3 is TGTGCCAGCAGTTCCGGAGGGAGGGCAGATACGCAGTATTTT.

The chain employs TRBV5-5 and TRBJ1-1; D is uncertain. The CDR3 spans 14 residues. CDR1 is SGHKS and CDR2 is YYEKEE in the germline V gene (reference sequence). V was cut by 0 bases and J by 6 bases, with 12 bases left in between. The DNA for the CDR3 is TGTGCCAGCAGCTTGGCCGGCCGAGAGGCTGAAGCTTTCTTT. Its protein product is CASSLAGREAEAFF. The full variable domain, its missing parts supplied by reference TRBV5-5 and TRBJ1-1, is DAGVTQSPTHLIKTRGQQVTLRCSPISGHKSVSWYQQVLGQGPQFIFQYYEKEERGRGNFPDRFSARQFPNYSSELNVNALLLGDSALYLCASSLAGREAEAFFGQGTRLTVV.

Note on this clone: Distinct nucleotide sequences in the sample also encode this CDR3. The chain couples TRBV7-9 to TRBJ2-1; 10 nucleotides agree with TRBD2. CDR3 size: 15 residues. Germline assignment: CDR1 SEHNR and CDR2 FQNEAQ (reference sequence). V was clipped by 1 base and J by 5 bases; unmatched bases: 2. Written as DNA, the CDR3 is TGTGCCAGCAGCTTAGTAGCGGGAGGTAACAATGAGCAGTTCTTC. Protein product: CASSLVAGGNNEQFF.

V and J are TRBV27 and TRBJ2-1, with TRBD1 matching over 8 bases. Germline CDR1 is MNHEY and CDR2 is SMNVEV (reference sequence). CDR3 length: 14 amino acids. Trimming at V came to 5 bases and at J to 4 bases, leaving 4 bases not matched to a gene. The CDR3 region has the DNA TGTGCCAGCAGTCAGGGGGCGGGATACAATGAGCAGTTCTTC. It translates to CASSQGAGYNEQFF.

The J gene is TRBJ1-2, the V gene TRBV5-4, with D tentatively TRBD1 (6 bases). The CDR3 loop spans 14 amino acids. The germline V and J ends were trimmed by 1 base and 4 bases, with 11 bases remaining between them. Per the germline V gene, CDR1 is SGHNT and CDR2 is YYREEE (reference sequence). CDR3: CASSLSGQLYGYTF. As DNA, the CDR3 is TGTGCCAGCAGCTTGTCAGGACAGCTCTATGGCTACACCTTC.

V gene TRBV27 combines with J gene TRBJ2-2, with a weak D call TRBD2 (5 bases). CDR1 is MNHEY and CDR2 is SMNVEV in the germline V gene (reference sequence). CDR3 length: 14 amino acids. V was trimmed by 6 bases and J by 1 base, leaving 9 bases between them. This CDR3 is CASRLARNTGELFF. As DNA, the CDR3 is TGTGCCAGCAGGCTAGCCAGGAACACCGGGGAGCTGTTTTTT.

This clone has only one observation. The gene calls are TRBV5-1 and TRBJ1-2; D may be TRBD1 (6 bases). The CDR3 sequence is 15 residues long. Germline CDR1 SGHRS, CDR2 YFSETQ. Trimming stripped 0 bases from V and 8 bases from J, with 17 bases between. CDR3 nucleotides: TGCGCCAGCAGCTTGGCTGGGGGCCCCAAGAGGGGCTACACCTTC. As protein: CASSLAGGPKRGYTF.

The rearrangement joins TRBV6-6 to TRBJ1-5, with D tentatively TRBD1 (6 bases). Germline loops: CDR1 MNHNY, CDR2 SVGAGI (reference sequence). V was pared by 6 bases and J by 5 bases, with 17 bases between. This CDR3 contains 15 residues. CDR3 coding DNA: TGTGCCAGCAGCCGAAAGACAGGAAGATATCAGCCCCAGCATTTT. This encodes CASSRKTGRYQPQHF.

CDR3 in DNA: TGTGCCAGCACGAGGACAGGTTTACCAGATACGCAGTATTTT. Translating it yields CASTRTGLPDTQYF. This chain uses TRBV28 with TRBJ2-3; 7 nucleotides match TRBD1. The V segment lost 7 bases and the J segment 4 bases; nucleotides outside the gene matches: 8. CDR3 length: 14 residues. Germline V gives CDR1 MDHEN, CDR2 SYDVKM.

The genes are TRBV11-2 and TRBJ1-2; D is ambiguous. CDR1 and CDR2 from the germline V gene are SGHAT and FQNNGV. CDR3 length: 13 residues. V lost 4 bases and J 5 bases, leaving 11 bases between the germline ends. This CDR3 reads CASSSQSGYGYTF. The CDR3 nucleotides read TGTGCCAGCAGCTCCCAATCGGGTTATGGCTACACCTTC.

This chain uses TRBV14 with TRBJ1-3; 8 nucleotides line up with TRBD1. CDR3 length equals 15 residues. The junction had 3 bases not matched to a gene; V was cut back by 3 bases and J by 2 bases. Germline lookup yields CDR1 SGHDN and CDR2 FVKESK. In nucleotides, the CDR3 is TGTGCCAGCAGCCACACAGGGGGAACTGGAAACACCATATATTTT. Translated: CASSHTGGTGNTIYF. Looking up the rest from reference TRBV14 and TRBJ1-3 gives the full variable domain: EAGVTQFPSHSVIEKGQTVTLRCDPISGHDNLYWYRRVMGKEIKFLLHFVKESKQDESGMPNNRFLAERTGGTYSTLKVQPAELEDSGVYFCASSHTGGTGNTIYFGEGSWLTVV.